The 18 T cell receptor beta chains in this list originate from one sample, sequenced in a study of T-cell reconstitution after alpha-beta-depleted transplantation in children. Unique molecular identifiers were used to barcode this TCRbeta library. TCRdb processed the PCR reads anew with MiXCR; each CDR3 protein has one entry. This sample yields about 610,000 distinct CDR3 sequences, of which approximately 10% are seen a single time; approximately 4.1% belongs to the top ten. Sequences were derived from PBMCs from the stem cell graft donor, sampled from the stem cell graft. These TCRs come from a human donor who donated a stem cell graft to a child with acute myeloid leukemia.

The V call is TRBV7-8, the J call TRBJ1-4; D call uncertain. The CDR3 spans 13 residues. Deletions cut 7 bases from V and 5 bases from J, with 11 bases between. CDR1 and CDR2 (germline): SGHVS, FQNEAQ. Written as DNA, the CDR3 is TGTGCCAGCACCCCTCAGCTAAATGAAAAACTGTTTTTT. This translates into CASTPQLNEKLFF.

The CDR3 spells CASKVGTGTEKLFF. The CDR3 nucleotides read TGCGCCAGCAAGGTCGGGACAGGCACCGAAAAACTGTTTTTT. The chain couples TRBV5-1 to TRBJ1-4, with 8 bases matching TRBD1. This CDR3 region has 14 residues. Trimming cost V 6 bases and J 8 bases; bases outside gene matches: 9. Germline CDR1 is SGHRS and CDR2 is YFSETQ.

The table lists this clonotype with many counts. V and J are TRBV20-1 and TRBJ2-1; D is possibly TRBD1 or TRBD2 (5 bases each). V lost 6 bases and J lost 3, with 21 bases in between. The CDR3 is 16 amino acids. Germline V gene lookup returns CDR1 DFQATT and CDR2 SNEGSKA (reference sequence). CDR3 in DNA: TGCAGTGCGACCCGGGATACCGGGGCTAACTACAATGAGCAGTTCTTC. Protein sequence: CSATRDTGANYNEQFF.

The CDR3 DNA reads as TGTGCCAGCAGTTCGGAGGACAGGGGAATTAACCAGCCCCAGCATTTT. The encoded protein is CASSSEDRGINQPQHF. This chain connects TRBV12-3 or TRBV12-4 to TRBJ1-5; 9 bases match TRBD1. J gave up 7 bases and V 4 bases, and 11 bases lay outside the gene matches. The CDR3 has 16 amino acids.

This clonotype was counted only a few times. V usage is TRBV7-9 and J usage is TRBJ2-7, with 10 bases aligning to TRBD2. Germline-derived CDR1 and CDR2 are SEHNR and FQNEAQ (reference sequence). J lost 2 bases, V lost 3 bases, and 4 bases had no gene match. This CDR3 is built from 15 residues. The CDR3 nucleotides read TGTGCCAGCAGCTTCCCTAGCGGGGGAGCCTACGAGCAGTACTTC. Translated, it gives CASSFPSGGAYEQYF.

This clonotype occurred a few times. The chain has TRBV7-2 and TRBJ2-3; 8 bases line up with TRBD2. The CDR3 is made up of 16 amino acids. Germline-derived CDR1 and CDR2 are SGHTA and FQGNSA. V shed 5 bases and J 3 bases; nucleotides not matched to a gene: 10. The CDR3 loop is CASSRRPTSETDTQYF. The CDR3 DNA sequence: TGTGCCAGCAGCAGACGCCCGACTAGCGAAACAGATACGCAGTATTTT.

The chain combines TRBV7-9 with TRBJ2-5; D may correspond to TRBD1 or TRBD2 (5 bases each). The V and J ends lost 5 bases and 7 bases respectively, with 20 bases between them. Germline CDR1 and CDR2: SEHNR and FQNEAQ (reference sequence). The CDR3 is made up of 15 amino acids. CDR3 amino acids: CASSLSEGKGATQYF. CDR3 DNA sequence: TGTGCCAGCAGCCTAAGCGAGGGTAAAGGGGCGACCCAGTACTTC.

In its sample, this clonotype was seen a few times. The CDR3 is CASSIMTGTATYEQYF. The CDR3 DNA follows: TGTGCCAGCAGTATCATGACCGGGACGGCTACCTACGAGCAGTACTTC. The V and J genes are TRBV12-3 or TRBV12-4 and TRBJ2-7; D may be TRBD1 or TRBD2 (5 bases each). V shed 5 bases and J shed 2 bases, with 19 bases lying between them. This CDR3 contains 16 residues.

V gene TRBV20-1 combines with J gene TRBJ2-7; D ambiguous. The CDR3 has 14 residues. From germline, CDR1 is DFQATT and CDR2 SNEGSKA (reference sequence). Trimming cost V 5 bases and J 0 bases, with 14 bases left between them. CDR3 protein: CSAHLGGFSYEQYF. CDR3 sequence (DNA): TGCAGTGCTCACCTAGGTGGATTCTCCTACGAGCAGTACTTC.

There are a few counts of this clonotype. V and J are TRBV25-1 and TRBJ2-1, with unresolved D. Trimming pared 6 bases from V and 1 base from J, leaving 10 bases between. The CDR3 runs 14 residues. From germline, CDR1 is MGHDK and CDR2 SYGVNS. The CDR3 DNA follows: TGTGCCAGCAGCCTGGACGTTTCCTACAATGAGCAGTTCTTC. This sequence encodes CASSLDVSYNEQFF.

This clonotype was observed a few times. The gene calls are TRBV28 and TRBJ1-1, with D maybe TRBD1 (5 bases). Germline V gene lookup returns CDR1 MDHEN and CDR2 SYDVKM. The CDR3 loop spans 15 amino acids. Deletions cut 5 bases from V and 0 bases from J, with 13 bases between. CDR3 sequence reads: CASSHLGGLNTEAFF. In DNA form, the CDR3 reads TGTGCCAGCAGTCATCTCGGGGGTCTGAACACTGAAGCTTTCTTT.

This clonotype was found many times. The V and J genes are TRBV5-6 and TRBJ2-4; D may correspond to TRBD1 or TRBD2 (5 bases each). CDR1 and CDR2 (germline): SGHDT, YYEEEE. This CDR3 spans 16 amino acids. V lost 4 bases and J lost 3, with 17 bases in between. CDR3 in amino acids: CASSHEGRTYKNIQYF. CDR3 nucleotides: TGTGCCAGCAGCCATGAGGGGCGGACTTACAAAAACATTCAGTACTTC.

The chain combines TRBV2 with TRBJ2-5; 15 bases fit TRBD2. Per germline, CDR1 SNHLY and CDR2 FYNNEI. This CDR3 has 17 residues. Trimming removed 4 bases from V and 7 bases from J; junction bases left unmatched: 10. The chain's CDR3 is CASSVAGLAGGGGTQYF. DNA for the CDR3: TGTGCCAGCAGTGTTGCGGGACTAGCGGGAGGAGGCGGGACCCAGTACTTC.

In its sample, this clonotype was seen many times. J is TRBJ2-1 and V is TRBV5-1, with a tentative D call TRBD1 (5 bases). V was clipped by 4 bases and J by 2 bases, with 10 bases between them. The CDR3 consists of 14 residues. The germline V gene has CDR1 SGHRS and CDR2 YFSETQ. CDR3 sequence reads: CASSAAQAYNEQFF. The CDR3 bases are TGCGCCAGCAGCGCCGCACAGGCCTACAATGAGCAGTTCTTC.

V is TRBV27 and J is TRBJ2-1; D gene ambiguous. Trimming took off 4 bases at V and 3 bases at J, with 19 bases between the two ends. Looked up from germline, CDR1 is MNHEY and CDR2 is SMNVEV (reference sequence). The CDR3 is 17 residues long. This CDR3 is CASSSPSGPLNYNEQFF. The CDR3 DNA sequence: TGTGCCAGCAGTTCCCCCTCCGGCCCTTTGAACTACAATGAGCAGTTCTTC.

There are many counts of this clonotype. The chain is built from TRBV20-1 and TRBJ2-7; 9 positions match TRBD2. Per germline, CDR1 DFQATT and CDR2 SNEGSKA (reference sequence). This CDR3 has 16 amino acids. V gave up 1 base and J gave up 2 bases; unmatched junction bases: 9. CDR3 nucleotides: TGCAGTGCTAGAGGATCTCTAGCGGGAAATACCTACGAGCAGTACTTC. This sequence encodes CSARGSLAGNTYEQYF.

This clonotype was seen repeatedly, ten times or more. This rearrangement joins TRBV7-9 to TRBJ1-4, with D perhaps TRBD1 (6 bases). Per the germline V gene, CDR1 is SEHNR and CDR2 is FQNEAQ (reference sequence). The CDR3 is made up of 16 amino acids. With 5 bases removed from V and 5 bases from J, the gap between germline ends came to 18 bases. In DNA, the CDR3 is TGTGCCAGCAGCGCCGGCACAGGGATGTGGAATGAAAAACTGTTTTTT. Its translation: CASSAGTGMWNEKLFF.

V gene TRBV27 combines with J gene TRBJ2-2, with D hard to call. The CDR3 is 15 amino acids. Germline V CDR1 and CDR2: MNHEY, SMNVEV (reference sequence). With 5 bases removed from V and 6 bases from J, the gap between germline ends came to 16 bases. CDR3 nucleotide sequence: TGTGCCAGCAGTAGGGCCTCCGTGGGCCCCGGGGAGCTGTTTTTT. The encoded protein is CASSRASVGPGELFF.